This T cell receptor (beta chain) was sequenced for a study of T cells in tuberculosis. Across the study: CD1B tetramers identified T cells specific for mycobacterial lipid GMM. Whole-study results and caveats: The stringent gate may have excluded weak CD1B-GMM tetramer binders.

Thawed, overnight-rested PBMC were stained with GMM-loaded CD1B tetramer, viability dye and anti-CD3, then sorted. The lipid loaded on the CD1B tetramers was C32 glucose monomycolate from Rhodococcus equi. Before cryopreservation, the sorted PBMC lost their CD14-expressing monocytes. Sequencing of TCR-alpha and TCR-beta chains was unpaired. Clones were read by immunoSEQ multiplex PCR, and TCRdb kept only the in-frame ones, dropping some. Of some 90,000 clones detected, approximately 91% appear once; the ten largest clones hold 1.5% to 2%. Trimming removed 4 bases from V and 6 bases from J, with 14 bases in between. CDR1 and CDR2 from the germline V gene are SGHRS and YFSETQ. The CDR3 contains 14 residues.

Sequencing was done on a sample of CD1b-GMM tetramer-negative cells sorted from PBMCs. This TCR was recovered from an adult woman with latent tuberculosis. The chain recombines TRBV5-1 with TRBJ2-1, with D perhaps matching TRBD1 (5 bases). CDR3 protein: CASSQGDSVNEQFF. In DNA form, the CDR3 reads TGCGCCAGCAGCCAGGGCGATTCGGTCAATGAGCAGTTCTTC.